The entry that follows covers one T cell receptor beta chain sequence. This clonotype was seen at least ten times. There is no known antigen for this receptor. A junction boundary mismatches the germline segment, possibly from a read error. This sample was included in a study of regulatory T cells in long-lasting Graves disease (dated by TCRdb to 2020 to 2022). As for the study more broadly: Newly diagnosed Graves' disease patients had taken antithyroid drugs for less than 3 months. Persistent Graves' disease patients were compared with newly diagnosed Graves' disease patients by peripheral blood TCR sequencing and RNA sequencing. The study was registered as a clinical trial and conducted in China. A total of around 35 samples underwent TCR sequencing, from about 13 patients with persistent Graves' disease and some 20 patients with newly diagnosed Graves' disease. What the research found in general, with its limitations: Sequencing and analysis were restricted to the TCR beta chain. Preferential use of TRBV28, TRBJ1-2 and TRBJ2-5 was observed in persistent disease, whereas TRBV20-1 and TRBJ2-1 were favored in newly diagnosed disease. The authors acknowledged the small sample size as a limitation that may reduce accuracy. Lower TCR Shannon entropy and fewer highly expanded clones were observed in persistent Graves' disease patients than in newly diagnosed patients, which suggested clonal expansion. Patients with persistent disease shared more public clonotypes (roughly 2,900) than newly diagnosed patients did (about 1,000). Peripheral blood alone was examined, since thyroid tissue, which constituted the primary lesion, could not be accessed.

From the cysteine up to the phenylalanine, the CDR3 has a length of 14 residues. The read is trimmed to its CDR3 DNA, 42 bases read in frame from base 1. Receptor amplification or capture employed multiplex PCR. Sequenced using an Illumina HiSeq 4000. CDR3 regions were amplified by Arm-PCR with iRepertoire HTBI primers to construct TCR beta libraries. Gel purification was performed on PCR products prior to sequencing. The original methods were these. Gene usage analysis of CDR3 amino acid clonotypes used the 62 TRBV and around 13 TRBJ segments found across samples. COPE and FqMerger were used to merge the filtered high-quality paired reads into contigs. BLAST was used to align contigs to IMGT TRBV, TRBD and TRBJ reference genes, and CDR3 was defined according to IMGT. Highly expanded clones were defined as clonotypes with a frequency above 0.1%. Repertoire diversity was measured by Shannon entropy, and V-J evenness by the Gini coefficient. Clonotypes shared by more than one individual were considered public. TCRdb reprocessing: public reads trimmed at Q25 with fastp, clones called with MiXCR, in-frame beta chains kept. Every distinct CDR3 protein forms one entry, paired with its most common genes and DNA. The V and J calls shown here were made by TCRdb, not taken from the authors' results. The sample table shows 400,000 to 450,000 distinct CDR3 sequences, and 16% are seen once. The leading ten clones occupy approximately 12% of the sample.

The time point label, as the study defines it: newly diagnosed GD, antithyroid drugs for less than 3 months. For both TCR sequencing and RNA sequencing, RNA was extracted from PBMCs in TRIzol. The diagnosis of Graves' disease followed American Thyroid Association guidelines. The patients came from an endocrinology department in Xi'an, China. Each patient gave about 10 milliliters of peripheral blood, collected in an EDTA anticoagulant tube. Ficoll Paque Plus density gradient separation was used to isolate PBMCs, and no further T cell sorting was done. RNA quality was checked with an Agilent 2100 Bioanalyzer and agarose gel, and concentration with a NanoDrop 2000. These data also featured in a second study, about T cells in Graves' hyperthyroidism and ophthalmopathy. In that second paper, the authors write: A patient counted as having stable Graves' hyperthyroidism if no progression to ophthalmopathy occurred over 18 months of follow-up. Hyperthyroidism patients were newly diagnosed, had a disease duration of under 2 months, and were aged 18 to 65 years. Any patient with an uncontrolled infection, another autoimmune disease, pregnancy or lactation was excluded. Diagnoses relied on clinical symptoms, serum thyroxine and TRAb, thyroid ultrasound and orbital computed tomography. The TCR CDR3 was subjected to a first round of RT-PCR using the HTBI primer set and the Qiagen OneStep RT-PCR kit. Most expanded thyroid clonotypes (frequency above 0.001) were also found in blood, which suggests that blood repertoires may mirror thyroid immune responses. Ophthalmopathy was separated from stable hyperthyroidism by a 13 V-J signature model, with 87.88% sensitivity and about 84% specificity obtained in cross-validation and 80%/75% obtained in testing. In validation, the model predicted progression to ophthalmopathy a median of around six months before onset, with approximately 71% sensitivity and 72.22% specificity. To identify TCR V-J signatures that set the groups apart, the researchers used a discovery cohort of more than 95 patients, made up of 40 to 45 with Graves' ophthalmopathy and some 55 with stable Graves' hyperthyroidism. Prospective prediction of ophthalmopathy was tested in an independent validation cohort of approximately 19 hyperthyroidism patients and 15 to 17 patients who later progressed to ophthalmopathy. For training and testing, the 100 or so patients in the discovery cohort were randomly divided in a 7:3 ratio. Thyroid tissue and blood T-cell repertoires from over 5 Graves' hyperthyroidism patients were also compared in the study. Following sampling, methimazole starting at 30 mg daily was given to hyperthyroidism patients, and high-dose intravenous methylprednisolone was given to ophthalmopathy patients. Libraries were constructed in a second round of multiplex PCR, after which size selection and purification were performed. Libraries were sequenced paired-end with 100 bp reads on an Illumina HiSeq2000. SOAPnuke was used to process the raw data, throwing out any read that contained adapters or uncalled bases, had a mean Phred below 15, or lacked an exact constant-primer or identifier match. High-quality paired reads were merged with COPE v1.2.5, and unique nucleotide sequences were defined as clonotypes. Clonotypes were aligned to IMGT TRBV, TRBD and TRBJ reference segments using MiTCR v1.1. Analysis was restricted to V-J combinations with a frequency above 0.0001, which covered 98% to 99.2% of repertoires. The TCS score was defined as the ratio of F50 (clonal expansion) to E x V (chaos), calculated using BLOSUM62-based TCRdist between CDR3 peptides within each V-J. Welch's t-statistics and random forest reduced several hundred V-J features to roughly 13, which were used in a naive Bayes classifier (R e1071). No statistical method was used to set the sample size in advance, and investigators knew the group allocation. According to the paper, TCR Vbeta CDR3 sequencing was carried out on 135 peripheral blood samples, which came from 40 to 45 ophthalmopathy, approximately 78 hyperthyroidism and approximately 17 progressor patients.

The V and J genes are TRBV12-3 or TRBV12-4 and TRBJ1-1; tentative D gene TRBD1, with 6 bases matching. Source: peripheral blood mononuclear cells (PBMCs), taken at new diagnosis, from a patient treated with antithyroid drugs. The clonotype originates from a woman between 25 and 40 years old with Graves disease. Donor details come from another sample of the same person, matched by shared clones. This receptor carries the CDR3 CASSPQGRDTEAFF. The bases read TGCGCCAGCAGCCCACAGGGTCGTGACACTGAAGCTTTCTTT.